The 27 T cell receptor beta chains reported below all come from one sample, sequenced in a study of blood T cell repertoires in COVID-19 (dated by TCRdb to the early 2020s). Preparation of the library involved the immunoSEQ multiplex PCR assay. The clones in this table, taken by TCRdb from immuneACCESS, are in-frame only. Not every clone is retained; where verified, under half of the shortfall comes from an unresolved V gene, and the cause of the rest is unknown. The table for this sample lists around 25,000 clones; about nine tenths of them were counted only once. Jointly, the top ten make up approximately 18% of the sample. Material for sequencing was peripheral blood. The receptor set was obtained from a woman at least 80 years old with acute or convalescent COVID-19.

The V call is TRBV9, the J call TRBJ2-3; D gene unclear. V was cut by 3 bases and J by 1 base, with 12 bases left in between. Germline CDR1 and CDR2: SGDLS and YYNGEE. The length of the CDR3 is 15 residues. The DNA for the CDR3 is TGTGCCAGCAGCGCGGGTGGTCCGGGCACAGATACGCAGTATTTT. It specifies CASSAGGPGTDTQYF.

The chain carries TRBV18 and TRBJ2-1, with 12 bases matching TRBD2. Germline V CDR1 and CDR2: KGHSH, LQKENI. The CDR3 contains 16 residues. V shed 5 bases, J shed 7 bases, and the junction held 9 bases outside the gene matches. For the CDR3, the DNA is TGTGCCAGCTCATCATTGACTAGCGGGAGTATAAATGAGCAGTTCTTC. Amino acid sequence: CASSSLTSGSINEQFF.

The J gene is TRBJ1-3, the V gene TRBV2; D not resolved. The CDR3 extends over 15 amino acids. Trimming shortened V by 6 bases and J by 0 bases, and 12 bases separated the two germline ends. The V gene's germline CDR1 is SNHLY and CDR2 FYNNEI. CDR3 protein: CASRAGIRSGNTIYF. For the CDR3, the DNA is TGTGCCAGCAGAGCCGGGATCCGCTCTGGAAACACCATATATTTT.

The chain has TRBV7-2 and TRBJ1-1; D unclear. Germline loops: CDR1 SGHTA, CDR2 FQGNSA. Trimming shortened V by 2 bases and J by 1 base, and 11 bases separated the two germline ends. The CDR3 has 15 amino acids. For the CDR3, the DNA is TGTGCCAGCAGCTTAACAGTGGTCGCGAACACTGAAGCTTTCTTT. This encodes CASSLTVVANTEAFF.

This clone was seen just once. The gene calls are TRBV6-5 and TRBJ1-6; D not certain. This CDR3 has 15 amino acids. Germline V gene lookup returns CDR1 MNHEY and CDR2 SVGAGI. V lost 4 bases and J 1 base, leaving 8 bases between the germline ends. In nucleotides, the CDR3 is TGTGCCAGCAGTTGGTCGGGATCCTATAATTCACCCCTCCACTTT. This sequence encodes CASSWSGSYNSPLHF.

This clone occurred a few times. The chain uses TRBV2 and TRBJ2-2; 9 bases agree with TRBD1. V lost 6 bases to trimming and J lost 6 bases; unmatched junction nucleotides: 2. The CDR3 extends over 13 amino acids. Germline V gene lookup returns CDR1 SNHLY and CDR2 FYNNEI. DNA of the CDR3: TGTGCCAGCAGGGGACAGGGCGCCGGGGAGCTGTTTTTT. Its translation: CASRGQGAGELFF.

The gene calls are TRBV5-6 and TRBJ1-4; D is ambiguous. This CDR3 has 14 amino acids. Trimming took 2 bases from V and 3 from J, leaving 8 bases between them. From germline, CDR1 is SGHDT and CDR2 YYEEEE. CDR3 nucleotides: TGTGCCAGCAGCTTCCGGGAGGCTAATGAAAAACTGTTTTTT. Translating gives CASSFREANEKLFF.

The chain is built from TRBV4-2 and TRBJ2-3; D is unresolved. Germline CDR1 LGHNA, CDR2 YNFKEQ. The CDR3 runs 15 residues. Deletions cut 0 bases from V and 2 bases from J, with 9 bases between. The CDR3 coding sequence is TGTGCCAGCAGCCAAGATCCAGATATCACAGATACGCAGTATTTT. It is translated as CASSQDPDITDTQYF.

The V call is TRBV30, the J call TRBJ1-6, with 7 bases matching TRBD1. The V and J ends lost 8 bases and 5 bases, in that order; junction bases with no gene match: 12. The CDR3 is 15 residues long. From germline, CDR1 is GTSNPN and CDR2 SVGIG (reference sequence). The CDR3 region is CAGTGTEGNNSPLHF. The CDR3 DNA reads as TGTGCCGGAACCGGGACAGAGGGAAATAATTCACCCCTCCACTTT.

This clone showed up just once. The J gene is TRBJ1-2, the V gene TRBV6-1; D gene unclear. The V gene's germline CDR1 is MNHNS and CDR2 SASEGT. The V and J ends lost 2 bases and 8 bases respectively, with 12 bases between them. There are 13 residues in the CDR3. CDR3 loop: CASSEPRRAGYTF. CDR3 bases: TGTGCCAGCAGTGAACCGAGGAGGGCGGGCTACACCTTC.

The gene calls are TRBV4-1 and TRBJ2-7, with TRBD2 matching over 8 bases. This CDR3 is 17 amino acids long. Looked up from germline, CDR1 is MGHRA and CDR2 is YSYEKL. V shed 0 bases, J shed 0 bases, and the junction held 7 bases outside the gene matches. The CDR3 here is CASSQESAGTSSYEQYF. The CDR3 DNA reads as TGCGCCAGCAGCCAAGAATCCGCCGGGACTAGCTCCTACGAGCAGTACTTC.

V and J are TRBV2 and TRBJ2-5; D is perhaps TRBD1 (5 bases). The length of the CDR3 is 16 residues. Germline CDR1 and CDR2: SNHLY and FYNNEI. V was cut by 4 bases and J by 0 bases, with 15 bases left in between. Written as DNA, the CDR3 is TGTGCCAGCAGTGGAGTAGGACACCTGTACCAAGAGACCCAGTACTTC. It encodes CASSGVGHLYQETQYF.

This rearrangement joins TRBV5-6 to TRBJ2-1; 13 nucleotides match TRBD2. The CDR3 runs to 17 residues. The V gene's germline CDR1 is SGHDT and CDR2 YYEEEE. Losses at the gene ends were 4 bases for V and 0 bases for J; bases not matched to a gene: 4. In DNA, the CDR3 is TGTGCCAGCAGCACTAGGACTAGCGGGAGCTCCTACAATGAGCAGTTCTTC. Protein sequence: CASSTRTSGSSYNEQFF.

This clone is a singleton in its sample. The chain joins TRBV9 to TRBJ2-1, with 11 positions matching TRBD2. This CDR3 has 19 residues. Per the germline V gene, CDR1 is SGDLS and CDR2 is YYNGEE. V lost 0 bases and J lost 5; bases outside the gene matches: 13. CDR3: CASSVGGGDASGGHNEQFF. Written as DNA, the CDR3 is TGTGCCAGCAGCGTAGGAGGTGGTGATGCTAGCGGGGGGCACAATGAGCAGTTCTTC.

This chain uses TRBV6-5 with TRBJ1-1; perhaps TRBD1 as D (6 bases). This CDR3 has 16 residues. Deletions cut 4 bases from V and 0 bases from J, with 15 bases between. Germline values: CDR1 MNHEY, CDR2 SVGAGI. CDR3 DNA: TGTGCCAGCAGTTCCCCCGGGGGGGCCGTGAACACTGAAGCTTTCTTT. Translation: CASSSPGGAVNTEAFF.

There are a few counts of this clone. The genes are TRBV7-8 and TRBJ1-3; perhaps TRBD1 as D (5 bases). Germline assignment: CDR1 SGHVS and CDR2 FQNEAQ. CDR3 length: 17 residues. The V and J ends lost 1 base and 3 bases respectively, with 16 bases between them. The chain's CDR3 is CASSLDPTASRGNTIYF. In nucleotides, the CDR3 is TGTGCCAGCAGCTTAGATCCGACAGCGTCTCGTGGAAACACCATATATTTT.

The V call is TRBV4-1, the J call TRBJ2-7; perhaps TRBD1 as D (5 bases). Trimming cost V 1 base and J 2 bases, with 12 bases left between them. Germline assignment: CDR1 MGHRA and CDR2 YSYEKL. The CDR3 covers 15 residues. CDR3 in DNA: TGCGCCAGCAGCCAAGGGGGCCAGGGAACCTACGAGCAGTACTTC. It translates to CASSQGGQGTYEQYF.

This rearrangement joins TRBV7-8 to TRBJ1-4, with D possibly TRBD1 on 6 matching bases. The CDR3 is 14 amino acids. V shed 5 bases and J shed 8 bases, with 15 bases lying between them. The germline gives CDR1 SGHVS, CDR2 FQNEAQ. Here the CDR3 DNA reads TGTGCCAGCAGCCGGACAGAGGCCGAGGAAAAACTGTTTTTT. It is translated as CASSRTEAEEKLFF.

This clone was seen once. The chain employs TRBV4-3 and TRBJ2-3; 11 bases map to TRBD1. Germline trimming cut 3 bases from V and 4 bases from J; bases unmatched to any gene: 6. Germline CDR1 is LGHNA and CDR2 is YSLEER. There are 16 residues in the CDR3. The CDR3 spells CASSQDRGRLADTQYF. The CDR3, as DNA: TGCGCCAGCAGCCAGGACAGGGGGCGCCTGGCAGATACGCAGTATTTT.

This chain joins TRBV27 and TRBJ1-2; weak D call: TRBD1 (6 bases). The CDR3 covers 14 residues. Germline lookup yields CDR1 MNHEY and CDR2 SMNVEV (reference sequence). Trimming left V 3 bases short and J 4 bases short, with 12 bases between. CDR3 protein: CASSFRGAGYGYTF. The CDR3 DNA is TGTGCCAGCAGTTTCCGGGGGGCTGGCTATGGCTACACCTTC.

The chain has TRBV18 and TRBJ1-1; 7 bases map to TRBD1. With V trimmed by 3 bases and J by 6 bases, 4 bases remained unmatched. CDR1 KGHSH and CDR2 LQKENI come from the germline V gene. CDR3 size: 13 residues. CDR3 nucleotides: TGTGCCAGCTCACCGTCCGGGACAGCTGAAGCTTTCTTT. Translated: CASSPSGTAEAFF.

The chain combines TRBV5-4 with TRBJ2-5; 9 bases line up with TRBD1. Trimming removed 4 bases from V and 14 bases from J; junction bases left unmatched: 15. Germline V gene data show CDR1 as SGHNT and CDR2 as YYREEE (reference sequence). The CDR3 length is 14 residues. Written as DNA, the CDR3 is TGTGCCAGCAGCCCCCGTGGTTTGGACAGGGGAACTTACTTC. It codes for CASSPRGLDRGTYF.

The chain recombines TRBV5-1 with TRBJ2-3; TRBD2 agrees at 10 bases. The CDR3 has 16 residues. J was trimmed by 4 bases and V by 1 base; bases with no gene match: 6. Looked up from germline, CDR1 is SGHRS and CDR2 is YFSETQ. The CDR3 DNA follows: TGCGCCAGCAGCTTGATGCCTAGCGGGAGTTCAGATACGCAGTATTTT. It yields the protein CASSLMPSGSSDTQYF.

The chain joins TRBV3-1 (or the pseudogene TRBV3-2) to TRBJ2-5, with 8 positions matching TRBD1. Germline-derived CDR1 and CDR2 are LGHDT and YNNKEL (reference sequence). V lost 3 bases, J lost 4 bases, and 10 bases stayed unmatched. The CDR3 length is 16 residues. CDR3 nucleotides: TGTGCCAGCAGCCAGGGGACAGGACTTACTATAGAGACCCAGTACTTC. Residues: CASSQGTGLTIETQYF.

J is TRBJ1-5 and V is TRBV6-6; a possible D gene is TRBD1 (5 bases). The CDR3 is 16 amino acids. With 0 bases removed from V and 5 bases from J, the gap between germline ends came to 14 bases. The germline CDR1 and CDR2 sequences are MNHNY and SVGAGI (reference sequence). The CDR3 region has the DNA TGTGCCAGCAGTTACTCTCGGGGGAATCAGGATCAGCCCCAGCATTTT. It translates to CASSYSRGNQDQPQHF.

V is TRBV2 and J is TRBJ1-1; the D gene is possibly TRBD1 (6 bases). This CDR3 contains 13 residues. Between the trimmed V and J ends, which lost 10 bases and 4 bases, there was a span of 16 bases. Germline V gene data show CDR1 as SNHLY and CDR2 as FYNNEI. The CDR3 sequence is CATKGGDSTEAFF. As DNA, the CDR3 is TGTGCCACCAAGGGGGGGGATAGCACTGAAGCTTTCTTT.

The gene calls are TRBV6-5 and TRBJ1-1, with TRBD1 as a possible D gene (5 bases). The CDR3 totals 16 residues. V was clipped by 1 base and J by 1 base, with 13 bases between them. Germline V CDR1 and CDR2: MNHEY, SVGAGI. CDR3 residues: CASSYWGGGGNTEAFF. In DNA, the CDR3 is TGTGCCAGCAGTTACTGGGGGGGTGGAGGGAACACTGAAGCTTTCTTT.